This T cell receptor beta chain originates from a study of blood T cell repertoires in COVID-19. Across the whole study: The analysed material was cDNA or gDNA that came from T cells, B-cell-depleted T cells, or PBMCs.

The CDR3 sequence is 13 residues long. The germline CDR1 and CDR2 sequences are SGHTA and FQGTGA. The trim removed 5 bases at V and 8 bases at J, leaving 7 bases unmatched. Profiled with immunoSEQ multiplex PCR; TCRdb holds only in-frame clones, not every one. The table lists about 480,000 clones, approximately 90% of them singletons. The sequencing sample was made of PBMCs or T cells enriched from blood (not recorded which). This TCR came from a young woman with acute COVID-19. The chain employs TRBV7-3 and TRBJ1-2; the match to TRBD1 covers 8 bases. CDR3 protein: CASSLTGAGGYTF. The CDR3 nucleotides read TGTGCCAGCAGCCTGACAGGGGCTGGGGGCTACACCTTC.